This is a list of T cell receptor beta chains from one sample in a study of glioma-infiltrating T cells after dendritic cell vaccination. Measured with immunoSEQ multiplex PCR; TCRdb has only the in-frame clones, and not every one. The data contain some 100,000 clones, about 85% of them singletons. Here the sequenced sample was blood, taken before dendritic cell vaccination. These receptors all stem from a human donor with glioblastoma. The CDR3 runs from the conserved cysteine through the conserved F or W. The D gene is left open where the match is weak. Clone size appears in some rows only: once, few, many, or a class for an expanded clone.

j_call clone_size v_call d_call cdr3_aa cdr3_nt
TRBJ2-2 - TRBV27 TRBD2 CASKREGLTGELFF TGTGCCAGCAAGCGGGAGGGCCTCACCGGGGAGCTGTTTTTT
TRBJ2-7 - TRBV12-2 - CASRLALAGGWEQYF TGTGCAAGTCGCTTAGCGCTCGCAGGGGGGTGGGAGCAGTACTTC
TRBJ2-7 - TRBV5-1 TRBD1 CASSPSTGEVHEQYF TGCGCCAGCAGCCCCTCGACAGGGGAGGTGCACGAGCAGTACTTC
TRBJ1-6 - TRBV6-5 TRBD1 CASNTKGQGSSPLHF TGTGCCAGCAACACTAAGGGACAGGGGAGTTCACCCCTCCACTTT
TRBJ2-1 - TRBV5-1 TRBD1 CASSLDRGYNEQFF TGCGCCAGCAGCTTGGACAGGGGGTACAATGAGCAGTTCTTC
TRBJ1-4 few TRBV6-1 - CASSVGVATNEKLFF TGTGCCAGCAGTGTAGGGGTTGCAACTAATGAAAAACTGTTTTTT
TRBJ2-2 - TRBV5-1 TRBD2 CASSWPGLAGATGELFF TGCGCCAGCAGCTGGCCGGGACTAGCGGGAGCCACCGGGGAGCTGTTTTTT
TRBJ2-1 - TRBV30 - CAWSPGSSYNEQFF TGTGCCTGGAGTCCCGGTAGCTCCTACAATGAGCAGTTCTTC
TRBJ1-4 once TRBV2 - CASSGLTATNEKLFF TGTGCCAGCAGTGGTCTAACAGCAACTAATGAAAAACTGTTTTTT
TRBJ1-1 - TRBV29-1 - CSAGRGTEAFF TGCAGCGCGGGGAGGGGGACTGAAGCTTTCTTT
TRBJ1-2 - TRBV27 - CASSPAGRDGYTF TGTGCCAGCAGCCCCGCAGGGAGGGACGGCTACACCTTC
TRBJ1-5 once TRBV10-2 - CASSRGSDQPQHF TGCGCCTCTTCCCGGGGGAGCGATCAGCCCCAGCATTTT
TRBJ1-4 - TRBV5-1 - CASSLTAGDEKLFF TGCGCCAGCAGCTTGACGGCAGGGGATGAAAAACTGTTTTTT
TRBJ2-7 - TRBV29-1 TRBD1 CSVEEGGTGEYEQYF TGCAGCGTTGAAGAGGGAGGGACAGGGGAATACGAGCAGTACTTC
TRBJ2-2 - TRBV7-9 TRBD2 CASSAAGGRNTGELFF TGTGCCAGCAGCGCGGCGGGGGGCCGTAACACCGGGGAGCTGTTTTTT
TRBJ2-7 - TRBV7-2 - CASSLQPGLYEQYF TGTGCCAGCAGCCTACAACCGGGGTTATACGAGCAGTACTTC
TRBJ2-1 - TRBV7-2 - CASSVSYNEQFF TGTGCCAGCAGCGTCAGTTACAATGAGCAGTTCTTC
TRBJ2-7 - TRBV6-6 TRBD2 CASSQGLGRSYEQYF TGTGCCAGCAGCCAGGGACTAGGGCGCTCCTACGAGCAGTACTTC
TRBJ1-1 - TRBV20-1 - CSASVAFEAFF TGCAGTGCTAGTGTGGCCTTTGAAGCTTTCTTT
TRBJ2-3 once TRBV4-2 - CASSQDTSSDTQYF TGTGCCAGCAGCCAAGATACGAGTTCAGATACGCAGTATTTT
TRBJ1-6 - TRBV15 TRBD1 CATSRDRQGRSPLHF TGTGCCACCAGCAGGGACCGACAGGGGAGGTCACCCCTCCACTTT
TRBJ2-3 - TRBV4-3 TRBD1 CASSQGARGTSDTQYF TGCGCCAGCAGCCAAGGGGCCAGGGGGACATCAGATACGCAGTATTTT
TRBJ2-5 - TRBV18 - CASSGVEGETQYF TGTGCCAGCTCAGGAGTGGAGGGAGAGACCCAGTACTTC
TRBJ2-7 - TRBV5-1 TRBD2 CASSLVAGENEQYF TGCGCCAGCAGCTTGGTAGCGGGGGAAAACGAGCAGTACTTC
TRBJ1-2 few TRBV5-6 - CASSFWRGGYTF TGTGCCAGCAGCTTTTGGCGAGGGGGCTACACCTTC
TRBJ1-2 - TRBV6-1 - CASSEGSGYYGYTF TGTGCCAGCAGTGAAGGGTCGGGGTACTATGGCTACACCTTC
TRBJ2-3 - TRBV29-1 TRBD1 CSVGKGQGTDTQYF TGCAGCGTCGGAAAGGGACAGGGCACAGATACGCAGTATTTT
TRBJ2-1 - TRBV29-1 TRBD1 CSGRRVGSTGVQFF TGCAGCGGGCGTAGGGTGGGTTCGACAGGGGTGCAGTTCTTC
TRBJ1-4 - TRBV18 TRBD1 CASSPGTGSFEKLFF TGTGCCAGCTCACCAGGGACAGGGTCATTTGAAAAACTGTTTTTT
TRBJ2-2 - TRBV9 - CATAKTFTGELFF TGTGCCACAGCGAAAACGTTCACCGGGGAGCTGTTTTTT
TRBJ2-7 - TRBV13 TRBD2 CASSLGTRGGASYEQYF TGTGCCAGCAGCTTAGGGACCCGGGGGGGAGCCTCCTACGAGCAGTACTTC
TRBJ2-5 - TRBV7-2 - CASSRRLGRETQYF TGTGCCAGCAGCCGTCGACTAGGACGGGAGACCCAGTACTTC